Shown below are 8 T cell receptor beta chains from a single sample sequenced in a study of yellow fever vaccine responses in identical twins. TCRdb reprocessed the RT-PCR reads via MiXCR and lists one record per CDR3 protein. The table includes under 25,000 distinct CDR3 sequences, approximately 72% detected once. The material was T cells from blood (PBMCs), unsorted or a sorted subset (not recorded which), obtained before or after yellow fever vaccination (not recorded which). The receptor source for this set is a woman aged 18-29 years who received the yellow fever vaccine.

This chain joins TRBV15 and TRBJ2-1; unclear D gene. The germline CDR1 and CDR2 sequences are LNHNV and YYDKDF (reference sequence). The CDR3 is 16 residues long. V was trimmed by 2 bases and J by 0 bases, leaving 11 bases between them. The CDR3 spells CATSRTERSSYNEQFF. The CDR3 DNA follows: TGTGCCACCAGCAGAACCGAAAGGAGCTCCTACAATGAGCAGTTCTTC.

The CDR3 reads CASSETAGKREKLFF. Written as DNA, the CDR3 is TGTGCCAGCAGTGAAACGGCAGGGAAGAGGGAAAAACTGTTTTTT. The chain combines TRBV6-1 with TRBJ1-4; D may be TRBD1 (5 bases). Trimming left V 2 bases short and J 8 bases short, with 15 bases between. The CDR3 sequence is 15 residues long. CDR1 and CDR2 (germline): MNHNS, SASEGT.

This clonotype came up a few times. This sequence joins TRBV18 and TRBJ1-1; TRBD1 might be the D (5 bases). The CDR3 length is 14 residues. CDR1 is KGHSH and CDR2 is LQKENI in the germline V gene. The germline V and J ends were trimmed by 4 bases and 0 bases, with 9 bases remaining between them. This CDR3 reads CASSQGRLNTEAFF. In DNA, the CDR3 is TGTGCCAGCTCACAGGGACGGTTGAACACTGAAGCTTTCTTT. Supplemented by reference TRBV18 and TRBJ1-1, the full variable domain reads NAGVMQNPRHLVRRRGQEARLRCSPMKGHSHVYWYRQLPEEGLKFMVYLQKENIIDESGMPKERFSAEFPKEGPSILRIQQVVRGDSAAYFCASSQGRLNTEAFFGQGTRLTVV.

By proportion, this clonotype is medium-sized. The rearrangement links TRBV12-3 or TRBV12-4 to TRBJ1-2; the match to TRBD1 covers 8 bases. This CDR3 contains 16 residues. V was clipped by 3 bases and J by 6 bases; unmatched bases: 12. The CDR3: CASSFRRRTGRNGYTF. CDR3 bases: TGTGCCAGCAGTTTCCGCCGCCGGACAGGGCGTAATGGCTACACCTTC.

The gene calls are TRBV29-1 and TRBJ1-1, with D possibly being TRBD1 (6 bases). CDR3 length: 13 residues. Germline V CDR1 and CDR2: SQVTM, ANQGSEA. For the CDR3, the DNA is TGCAGTCACCGAGGGACATCGAACACTGAAGCTTTCTTT. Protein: CSHRGTSNTEAFF.

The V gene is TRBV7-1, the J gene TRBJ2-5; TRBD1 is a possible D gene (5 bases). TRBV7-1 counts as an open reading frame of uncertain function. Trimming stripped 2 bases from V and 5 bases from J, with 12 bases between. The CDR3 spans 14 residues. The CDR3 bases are TGTGCCAGCAGCTCACAGGGTTTGGGGGAGACCCAGTACTTC. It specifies CASSSQGLGETQYF.

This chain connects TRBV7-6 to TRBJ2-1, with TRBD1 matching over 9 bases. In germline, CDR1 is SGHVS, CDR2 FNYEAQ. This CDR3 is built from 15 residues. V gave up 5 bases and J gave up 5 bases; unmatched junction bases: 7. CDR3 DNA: TGTGCCAGCAGCGCCCCGGGACAGGGCCACAATGAGCAGTTCTTC. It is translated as CASSAPGQGHNEQFF.

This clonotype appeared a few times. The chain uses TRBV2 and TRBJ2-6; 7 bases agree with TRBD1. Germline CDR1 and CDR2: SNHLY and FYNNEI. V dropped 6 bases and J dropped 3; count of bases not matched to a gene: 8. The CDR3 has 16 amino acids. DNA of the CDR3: TGTGCCAGCAGGCCAGGACAGGTCGGTGGGGCCAACGTCCTGACTTTC. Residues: CASRPGQVGGANVLTF. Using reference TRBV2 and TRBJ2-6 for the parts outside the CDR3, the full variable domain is EPEVTQTPSHQVTQMGQEVILRCVPISNHLYFYWYRQILGQKVEFLVSFYNNEISEKSEIFDDQFSVERPDGSNFTLKIRSTKLEDSAMYFCASRPGQVGGANVLTFGAGSRLTVL.